The 24 T cell receptor beta chains presented below share a single source sample, sequenced in a study of cytomegalovirus exposure and HLA in healthy donors. Repertoires were generated with immunoSEQ multiplex PCR, while TCRdb's copy carries only in-frame clones and drops some. The sample lists about 150,000 clones, 70% to 90% occurring once. The source material was PBMCs. The receptors come from a woman under 30 in good health and CMV-seropositive.

The V and J genes are TRBV11-2 and TRBJ2-7; the D is unclear. Trimming removed 1 base at V and 0 bases at J, with 10 bases between. The CDR3 consists of 15 residues. Germline V CDR1 and CDR2: SGHAT, FQNNGV. DNA of the CDR3: TGTGCCAGCAGCTTAGGGGCAACCAGCTCCTACGAGCAGTACTTC. Protein sequence: CASSLGATSSYEQYF.

Worth noting for this clone: The same CDR3 arises from other DNA sequences in this sample as well. J is TRBJ2-3 and V is TRBV7-2; possibly TRBD2 for D (5 bases). The CDR3 sequence is 12 residues long. V gave up 5 bases and J gave up 5 bases, with 8 bases separating them. Germline assignment: CDR1 SGHTA and CDR2 FQGNSA. The CDR3 here is CASSRRGDTQYF. The CDR3 nucleotides read TGTGCCAGCAGCCGCCGGGGAGATACGCAGTATTTT. The full variable domain, with the rest looked up from reference TRBV7-2 and TRBJ2-3, is GAGVSQSPSNKVTEKGKDVELRCDPISGHTALYWYRQSLGQGLEFLIYFQGNSAPDKSGLPSDRFSAERTGGSVSTLTIQRTQQEDSAVYLCASSRRGDTQYFGPGTRLTVL.

The chain recombines TRBV9 with TRBJ1-1; tentatively, D is TRBD1 (6 bases). The germline V and J ends were trimmed by 3 bases and 4 bases, with 13 bases remaining between them. The CDR3 has 14 residues. Germline CDR1 is SGDLS and CDR2 is YYNGEE. The CDR3 region is CASSGRDTVTEAFF. CDR3 sequence (DNA): TGTGCCAGCAGCGGACGGGACACCGTCACTGAAGCTTTCTTT.

V usage is TRBV7-6 and J usage is TRBJ2-3, with TRBD2 identical over 9 bases. Trimming at V came to 0 bases and at J to 2 bases, leaving 6 bases not matched to a gene. CDR3 size: 17 residues. Germline-derived CDR1 and CDR2 are SGHVS and FNYEAQ. The CDR3 DNA is TGTGCCAGCAGCTTAGCGGGAGCGGGAGGTTCCACAGATACGCAGTATTTT. This gives the protein CASSLAGAGGSTDTQYF.

This rearrangement joins TRBV11-2 to TRBJ2-2; unclear D gene. This CDR3 comprises 14 residues. The germline gives CDR1 SGHAT, CDR2 FQNNGV. V was clipped by 0 bases and J by 6 bases, with 8 bases between them. CDR3 loop: CASSLDLVAGELFF. CDR3 coding DNA: TGTGCCAGCAGCTTAGATCTTGTAGCCGGGGAGCTGTTTTTT.

The rearrangement uses TRBV30 and TRBJ1-5, with 9 bases that match TRBD1. The junction had 3 bases not matched to a gene; V was cut back by 5 bases and J by 7 bases. CDR3 length: 12 amino acids. The V gene's germline CDR1 is GTSNPN and CDR2 SVGIG (reference sequence). The CDR3 region is CAWGTGYQPQHF. The CDR3 nucleotides are TGTGCCTGGGGGACAGGGTACCAGCCCCAGCATTTT.

The rearrangement links TRBV6-1 to TRBJ2-5, with a weak D call TRBD1 (5 bases). This CDR3 spans 13 amino acids. Trimming left V 3 bases short and J 4 bases short, with 9 bases between. The V gene's germline CDR1 is MNHNS and CDR2 SASEGT. In nucleotides, the CDR3 is TGTGCCAGCAGTGAGCAGGGAAGAGAGACCCAGTACTTC. It encodes CASSEQGRETQYF.

This clone occurred once. Written as DNA, the CDR3 is TGTGCCAGCAGCTGGGGGCCCGACAATGAGCAGTTCTTC. Encoded protein: CASSWGPDNEQFF. The chain combines TRBV4-2 with TRBJ2-1, with D tentatively TRBD1 (6 bases). The CDR3 sequence is 13 residues long. V gave up 5 bases and J gave up 5 bases, with 10 bases separating them. The germline gives CDR1 LGHNA, CDR2 YNFKEQ.

The chain couples TRBV10-3 to TRBJ2-1, with 10 bases aligning to TRBD2. Germline CDR1 is ENHRY and CDR2 is SYGVKD. There are 15 residues in the CDR3. V trimming: 5 bases; J trimming: 8 bases; junction bases outside the gene matches: 9. The chain's CDR3 is CAISRRLAGVDEQFF. As DNA, the CDR3 is TGTGCCATCAGTAGGCGTCTAGCGGGAGTTGATGAGCAGTTCTTC.

The rearrangement links TRBV27 to TRBJ2-5; D is perhaps TRBD2 (6 bases). Between the trimmed V and J ends, which lost 7 bases and 3 bases, there was a span of 12 bases. Looked up from germline, CDR1 is MNHEY and CDR2 is SMNVEV (reference sequence). This CDR3 has 13 amino acids. The CDR3 coding sequence is TGTGCCAGCACGGGACTGAAAAAAGAGACCCAGTACTTC. This translates into CASTGLKKETQYF.

The chain uses TRBV6-5 and TRBJ2-5; TRBD2 matches at 13 bases. Germline values: CDR1 MNHEY, CDR2 SVGAGI. CDR3 length equals 15 residues. Unmatched junction bases numbered 6, after V lost 4 bases and J lost 7 bases. This CDR3 is CASSSGLAGVATQYF. CDR3 bases: TGTGCCAGCAGTTCAGGACTAGCGGGAGTGGCGACCCAGTACTTC.

The chain is built from TRBV7-9 and TRBJ1-5; 7 bases fit TRBD1. Germline lookup yields CDR1 SEHNR and CDR2 FQNEAQ (reference sequence). The CDR3 loop spans 17 amino acids. The V gene end was trimmed by 1 base and the J gene end by 4 bases; junction bases not matched to a gene: 10. CDR3 in amino acids: CASSLGAGGRLNQPQHF. CDR3 coding DNA: TGTGCCAGCAGCTTAGGTGCAGGGGGAAGGTTGAATCAGCCCCAGCATTTT.

To note about this clone: One junction end does not reproduce the germline sequence, and a read error may be involved. The chain recombines TRBV7-7 with TRBJ2-5, with 10 bases fitting TRBD1. Germline V CDR1 and CDR2: SSHAT, FNYEAQ (reference sequence). The CDR3 totals 15 residues. CDR3 sequence (DNA): TGTGCTAGCAGCCAGACAGGGGGCCAAGGGGAGACCCAGTACTTC. Amino acids: CASSQTGGQGETQYF. Together with reference TRBV7-7 and TRBJ2-5, the CDR3 gives the full variable domain: GAGVSQSPRYKVTKRGQDVTLRCDPISSHATLYWYQQALGQGPEFLTYFNYEAQPDKSGLPSDRFSAERPEGSISTLTIQRTEQRDSAMYRCASSQTGGQGETQYFGPGTRLLVL.

The chain uses TRBV25-1 and TRBJ1-5, with D uncertain. Germline lookup yields CDR1 MGHDK and CDR2 SYGVNS. The CDR3 covers 14 residues. V gave up 6 bases and J gave up 3 bases, with 12 bases separating them. The CDR3 DNA sequence: TGTGCCAGCAGCCTTAGTGGTAACAATCAGCCCCAGCATTTT. Amino acids: CASSLSGNNQPQHF.

Turning to this clone: Other DNA sequences in the same sample also yield this CDR3. The V gene is TRBV5-4, the J gene TRBJ2-1; possible D gene TRBD1, 5 bases. Germline CDR1 is SGHNT and CDR2 is YYREEE (reference sequence). CDR3 length equals 15 residues. V was cut by 4 bases and J by 0 bases, with 11 bases left in between. The CDR3 nucleotides read TGTGCCAGCAGCCCAGACAGTGGCTCCTACAATGAGCAGTTCTTC. Translation: CASSPDSGSYNEQFF. Combining the CDR3 with reference TRBV5-4 and TRBJ2-1 gives the whole variable domain ETGVTQSPTHLIKTRGQQVTLRCSSQSGHNTVSWYQQALGQGPQFIFQYYREEENGRGNFPPRFSGLQFPNYSSELNVNALELDDSALYLCASSPDSGSYNEQFFGPGTRLTVL.

V usage is TRBV6-5 and J usage is TRBJ2-5; no firm D call. The CDR3 extends over 15 amino acids. CDR1 is MNHEY, CDR2 SVGAGI, per germline. The V gene lost 0 bases and the J gene lost 5 bases, with 13 bases spanning the gap. The CDR3 region has the DNA TGTGCCAGCAGTTACTCTGGCCCCCCAGCGGAGACCCAGTACTTC. Translated: CASSYSGPPAETQYF.

The chain is built from TRBV10-3 and TRBJ2-3; 7 bases match TRBD1. The length of the CDR3 is 13 residues. J was trimmed by 2 bases and V by 10 bases; bases with no gene match: 6. Germline CDR1 reads ENHRY; CDR2 reads SYGVKD. CDR3 in amino acids: CATGQEYTDTQYF. The CDR3 nucleotides are TGTGCCACCGGACAGGAGTACACAGATACGCAGTATTTT.

The chain couples TRBV28 to TRBJ2-7, with TRBD1 identical over 9 bases. Germline loops: CDR1 MDHEN, CDR2 SYDVKM. The CDR3 spans 15 residues. Trimming took 7 bases from V and 7 from J; bases not matched to a gene: 14. CDR3 DNA: TGTGCCAGCATTAGACCGGGACAGGGTCGCAGGGAGCAGTACTTC. Its translation is CASIRPGQGRREQYF.

The chain joins TRBV6-5 to TRBJ2-7; no firm D call. V lost 4 bases and J 4 bases, leaving 11 bases between the germline ends. CDR3 size: 13 residues. CDR1 MNHEY and CDR2 SVGAGI come from the germline V gene. The CDR3 DNA is TGTGCCAGCAGTTTCTCACAGTATTACGAGCAGTACTTC. Translated, it gives CASSFSQYYEQYF.

This clone was picked up a small number of times. The genes are TRBV27 and TRBJ1-2; D might be TRBD1 (6 bases). V shed 8 bases and J shed 6 bases, with 13 bases lying between them. Germline V lookup: CDR1 MNHEY, CDR2 SMNVEV (reference sequence). The CDR3 has 12 residues. CDR3 nucleotides: TGTGCCAGCTGGGCAGGGGCCCATGGCTACACCTTC. Its translation is CASWAGAHGYTF.

V usage is TRBV6-1 and J usage is TRBJ1-3; D gene unclear. The CDR3 consists of 13 residues. Germline loops: CDR1 MNHNS, CDR2 SASEGT. Trimming pared 4 bases from V and 7 bases from J, leaving 11 bases between. CDR3: CASSGGGRNTIYF. DNA of the CDR3: TGTGCCAGCAGTGGTGGAGGGAGGAACACCATATATTTT.

The rearrangement links TRBV19 to TRBJ2-1; D may be TRBD2 (7 bases). This CDR3 is 15 amino acids long. Germline V gene data show CDR1 as LNHDA and CDR2 as SQIVND (reference sequence). Trimming left V 1 base short and J 7 bases short, with 14 bases between. CDR3 amino acids: CASSIGQGGGNEQFF. The DNA for the CDR3 is TGTGCCAGTAGTATAGGGCAGGGAGGGGGTAATGAGCAGTTCTTC.

The rearrangement uses TRBV10-3 and TRBJ2-3, with 10 positions matching TRBD2. CDR3 size: 15 residues. CDR1 is ENHRY and CDR2 is SYGVKD in the germline V gene. The junction had 7 bases not matched to a gene; V was cut back by 5 bases and J by 5 bases. The CDR3 spells CAISNLAGARDTQYF. In DNA, the CDR3 is TGTGCCATCAGTAATCTAGCGGGAGCGAGAGATACGCAGTATTTT.

V is TRBV6-1 and J is TRBJ2-3; TRBD1 matches at 9 bases. The V segment lost 2 bases and the J segment 6 bases; nucleotides outside the gene matches: 6. The CDR3 totals 15 residues. From germline, CDR1 is MNHNS and CDR2 SASEGT. CDR3 sequence (DNA): TGTGCCAGCAGTGAACCGGGACAGGGCTCTGATACGCAGTATTTT. Translating it yields CASSEPGQGSDTQYF.